A selection of T cell receptor beta chains follows, all from one sample in a study of vaccination effects on CD4 cells after COVID-19. Sequencing used immunoSEQ multiplex PCR; TCRdb keeps in-frame clones, though not all of them. Of under 35,000 clones in the sample, 65% to 80% are singletons; the top ten hold approximately 10%. These TCRs' antigens remain unknown. The sequenced sample was CD4+ T cells from PBMCs cultured with HCoV-NL63 spike peptides, obtained after COVID-19 vaccination. Receptors originate from a human donor who received a COVID-19 vaccine. Both conserved end residues are part of each CDR3. The D gene is left open where the match is weak. The listing skips clone size in some rows; elsewhere it reads once, few, many or a size class.

>TRBV2|TRBD1|-|15|TRBJ1-1
TGTGCCAGCAACCAAGACAGGGCTGGGAGCACTGAAGCTTTCTTT
CASNQDRAGSTEAFF
>TRBV10-3|-|-|15|TRBJ1-1
TGTGCCATCAGTGAGTCGTCGGAAGGGGGGACTGAAGCTTTCTTT
CAISESSEGGTEAFF
>TRBV5-1|-|-|13|TRBJ1-1
TGCGCCAGCAGCTTGATCGAGAACACTGAAGCTTTCTTT
CASSLIENTEAFF
>TRBV4-1|TRBD2|-|16|TRBJ2-1
TGCGCCAGCAGCCAGTCTGCGGGAGGGATCGAGCATGAGCAGTTCTTC
CASSQSAGGIEHEQFF
>TRBV4-1|TRBD1|-|17|TRBJ1-1
TGCGCCAGCAGCCAAGGGACAGGGTCTAGGATGAACACTGAAGCTTTCTTT
CASSQGTGSRMNTEAFF
>TRBV6-6|TRBD1|-|16|TRBJ1-1
TGTGCCAGCAGTTACCCGAGGAGGGGGCTGAACACTGAAGCTTTCTTT
CASSYPRRGLNTEAFF
>TRBV2|TRBD2|-|16|TRBJ2-3
TGTGCCAGCAGTGAAAGGGCGGGAGGATTGGCGGATACGCAGTATTTT
CASSERAGGLADTQYF
>TRBV11-3|-|-|14|TRBJ2-2
TGTGCCAGCAGCTTAAGCGGTAGCACCGGGGAGCTGTTTTTT
CASSLSGSTGELFF
>TRBV6-6|TRBD1|-|15|TRBJ2-1
TGTGCCACCAACTTGCTACCGGGACAGGGGGGCGAGCAGTTCTTC
CATNLLPGQGGEQFF
>TRBV15|-|once|13|TRBJ2-7
TGTGCCACCAGCCTTACTACAGGCGACGAGCAGTACTTC
CATSLTTGDEQYF
>TRBV5-1|-|few|15|TRBJ2-7
TGCGCCAGCAGCTTGGCCTTGACTCTCGGCTACGAGCAGTACTTC
CASSLALTLGYEQYF
>TRBV20-1|TRBD1|once|15|TRBJ2-7
TGCAGTGCTAGTATCCGGACAGGGGATTCCTACGAGCAGTACTTC
CSASIRTGDSYEQYF
>TRBV19|TRBD2|-|14|TRBJ2-3
TGTGCCACTACTAGCGGGAGTATCGTAGATACGCAGTATTTT
CATTSGSIVDTQYF
>TRBV5-1|TRBD2|once|17|TRBJ2-5
TGCGCCAGCAGCCCCATCTCTAGCGGAAGAAGCCAAGAGACCCAGTACTTC
CASSPISSGRSQETQYF
>TRBV19|TRBD1|-|13|TRBJ1-2
TGTGCCAGTAGTACCGACAGGGGGAGTAGCTACACCTTC
CASSTDRGSSYTF
>TRBV5-1|-|-|13|TRBJ2-3
TGCGCCAGCAACCAGGACAGTGGAGATACGCAGTATTTT
CASNQDSGDTQYF
>TRBV5-1|TRBD1|-|15|TRBJ2-2
TGCGCCAGCAGCATGACAGGGTCTGACACCGGGGAGCTGTTTTTT
CASSMTGSDTGELFF
>TRBV7-9|-|-|12|TRBJ2-4
TGTGCCAGCAGCTTAGCGGAGGGGGGGCGGTACTTC
CASSLAEGGRYF
>TRBV6-1|TRBD2|-|16|TRBJ2-1
TGTGCCAGCAGTGTACGGGGTAGCGGGAGTGCCGATGAGCAGTTCTTC
CASSVRGSGSADEQFF
>TRBV18|-|-|17|TRBJ1-1
TGTGCCAGCTCTCTCTCTCGGGGAGGGGAGATGAACACTGAAGCTTTCTTT
CASSLSRGGEMNTEAFF
>TRBV3-1/TRBV3-2|-|-|17|TRBJ1-4
TGTGCCAGCAGCCAAGAATTACGGAGCAGGGTTGATGAAAAACTGTTTTTT
CASSQELRSRVDEKLFF
>TRBV19|TRBD1|-|13|TRBJ1-6
TGTGCCAGTCAGACAGGGCCCAATTCACCCCTCCACTTT
CASQTGPNSPLHF
>TRBV21-1|-|-|15|TRBJ1-5
TGTGCCAGCAGCAAAGAAGGGGACCGCGATCAGCCCCAGCATTTT
CASSKEGDRDQPQHF
>TRBV20-1|TRBD1|-|11|TRBJ2-7
TGCAGTGCTAGCAACGGACAGGGGGTGTACTTC
CSASNGQGVYF
>TRBV3-1/TRBV3-2|-|once|14|TRBJ2-7
TGTGCCAGCAGCCAAGGACTAGTGATGTACGAGCAGTACTTC
CASSQGLVMYEQYF
>TRBV5-1|TRBD1|-|14|TRBJ1-1
TGCGCCAGCGGGGCGACAGGGCGGTTCACTGAAGCTTTCTTT
CASGATGRFTEAFF
>TRBV1|-|-|17|TRBJ2-3
TGCACCAGCACTAACCCGGGGACGAGCTATAGCACAGATACGCAGTATTTT
CTSTNPGTSYSTDTQYF
>TRBV11-2|TRBD1|medium-sized|16|TRBJ1-3
TGTGCCAGCAGCGGAGGACAGGTGTTACACGGAAACACCATATATTTT
CASSGGQVLHGNTIYF
>TRBV3-1/TRBV3-2|TRBD1|few|14|TRBJ2-7
TGTGCCAGCAGCCAGACAGGGGGCTACTACGAGCAGTACTTC
CASSQTGGYYEQYF
>TRBV11-2|TRBD2|-|16|TRBJ2-3
TGTGCCAGCAGCCAAGGACTAGCGGGGGGTTTGGATACGCAGTATTTT
CASSQGLAGGLDTQYF
>TRBV19|TRBD1|few|15|TRBJ1-6
TGTGCCAGTAGTGCCCAGGGGGAGAGGCATTCACCCCTCCACTTT
CASSAQGERHSPLHF
>TRBV19|TRBD1|-|13|TRBJ2-2
TGTGGGGGACAGGACTTAAACACCGGGGAGCTGTTTTTT
CGGQDLNTGELFF
>TRBV10-1|-|medium-sized|14|TRBJ2-1
TGCGCCAGCAGTGGGCTGTGGGCCAACAATGAGCAGTTCTTC
CASSGLWANNEQFF